The next 27 T cell receptor beta chains were all read from a single sample in a study of T cell changes during pregnancy in multiple sclerosis. Profiled with immunoSEQ multiplex PCR; TCRdb holds only in-frame clones, not every one. The sample contains about 59,000 clones, roughly 91% of which appear only once. Material: peripheral blood, obtained in the second trimester of pregnancy. Receptors were obtained from a female donor with multiple sclerosis, enrolled in a pregnancy study.

This clone was counted only a few times. This rearrangement joins TRBV10-2 to TRBJ1-6; D may be TRBD1 (5 bases). Germline-derived CDR1 and CDR2 are WSHSY and SAAADI. V was trimmed by 4 bases and J by 3 bases, leaving 13 bases between them. The length of the CDR3 is 16 residues. The chain's CDR3 is CASSGVGPGYNSPLHF. The CDR3 DNA sequence: TGCGCCAGCAGTGGAGTGGGGCCGGGCTATAATTCACCCCTCCACTTT.

This chain connects TRBV7-2 to TRBJ1-2; tentatively, D is TRBD1 (5 bases). Germline CDR1 and CDR2: SGHTA and FQGNSA. The CDR3 loop spans 14 amino acids. V dropped 4 bases and J dropped 4 bases, with 13 bases sitting between them. CDR3 sequence: CASSYSGGGYGYTF. CDR3 DNA: TGTGCCAGCAGCTACTCGGGGGGAGGCTATGGCTACACCTTC. Looking up the rest from reference TRBV7-2 and TRBJ1-2 gives the full variable domain: GAGVSQSPSNKVTEKGKDVELRCDPISGHTALYWYRQSLGQGLEFLIYFQGNSAPDKSGLPSDRFSAERTGGSVSTLTIQRTQQEDSAVYLCASSYSGGGYGYTFGSGTRLTVV.

This clone is medium-sized by share. V usage is TRBV15 and J usage is TRBJ2-7; 8 nucleotides line up with TRBD2. The V gene's germline CDR1 is LNHNV and CDR2 YYDKDF (reference sequence). This CDR3 is built from 13 residues. J lost 6 bases, V lost 8 bases, and 9 bases had no gene match. The CDR3: CATGPRGEGEQYF. The CDR3 region has the DNA TGTGCCACCGGACCGCGGGGGGAAGGCGAGCAGTACTTC.

On this clone itself: Germline is not matched at one junction end, which may reflect a read error. The rearrangement links TRBV7-7 to TRBJ2-1; the D gene is possibly TRBD2 (6 bases). The germline gives CDR1 SSHAT, CDR2 FNYEAQ (reference sequence). The CDR3 contains 13 residues. The chain's CDR3 is CASSLRRLGEQFF. The CDR3 DNA reads TGTGCTAGCAGCTTAAGACGACTAGGGGAGCAGTTCTTC. The full variable domain, its missing parts supplied by reference TRBV7-7 and TRBJ2-1, is GAGVSQSPRYKVTKRGQDVTLRCDPISSHATLYWYQQALGQGPEFLTYFNYEAQPDKSGLPSDRFSAERPEGSISTLTIQRTEQRDSAMYRCASSLRRLGEQFFGPGTRLTVL.

The J gene is TRBJ2-1, the V gene TRBV29-1, with 9 bases aligning to TRBD1. The germline V gene encodes CDR1 SQVTM and CDR2 ANQGSEA. This CDR3 region has 14 residues. The V gene end was trimmed by 3 bases and the J gene end by 2 bases; junction bases not matched to a gene: 2. This CDR3 reads CSVERTGAYNEQFF. CDR3 nucleotide sequence: TGCAGCGTTGAGCGGACAGGGGCCTACAATGAGCAGTTCTTC.

V and J are TRBV11-2 and TRBJ1-1; unclear D gene. Trimming shortened V by 0 bases and J by 4 bases, and 12 bases separated the two germline ends. Germline V CDR1 and CDR2: SGHAT, FQNNGV. The CDR3 length is 15 residues. CDR3 DNA: TGTGCCAGCAGCTTAGATTGGCTCGCAGGCACTGAAGCTTTCTTT. Translating gives CASSLDWLAGTEAFF.

The table lists this clone with a few counts. Likely a read error: the CDR3 ends without its conserved phenylalanine or tryptophan. The DNA is left out, because the CDR3 cannot be placed on it with certainty; the CDR3 is given as TCRdb lists it. The rearrangement links TRBV21-1 to TRBJ1-3; the table's D call, TRBD1, was not checked against the DNA. TRBV21-1 counts as a pseudogene. With termini counted, the CDR3 has 11 amino acids. The chain's CDR3 is CASSTTPRLTG.

This rearrangement joins TRBV30 to TRBJ2-5, with 7 bases matching TRBD2. The germline V gene encodes CDR1 GTSNPN and CDR2 SVGIG (reference sequence). The CDR3 is 16 amino acids. V shed 6 bases, J shed 1 base, and the junction held 14 bases outside the gene matches. CDR3 in DNA: TGTGCCTGTTCCGGGGGTGGGGGGGGGATCCAAGAGACCCAGTACTTC. This gives the protein CACSGGGGGIQETQYF.

This chain uses TRBV7-8 with TRBJ1-2, with 8 bases matching TRBD1. The length of the CDR3 is 17 residues. Germline CDR1 is SGHVS and CDR2 is FQNEAQ. V was pared by 5 bases and J by 8 bases, with 19 bases of the junction left unmatched. In DNA, the CDR3 is TGTGCCAGCAGCCCCCGAGAGGGAGGACAGGGTGGATTGGGCTACACCTTC. This codes for CASSPREGGQGGLGYTF.

The gene calls are TRBV27 and TRBJ1-1; tentatively, D is TRBD1 (5 bases). The germline CDR1 and CDR2 sequences are MNHEY and SMNVEV (reference sequence). The CDR3 length is 15 residues. The V and J ends lost 2 bases and 1 base respectively, with 11 bases between them. The CDR3: CASSLTGGRNTEAFF. Written as DNA, the CDR3 is TGTGCCAGCAGTTTAACCGGGGGTAGGAACACTGAAGCTTTCTTT.

The chain joins TRBV6-6 to TRBJ1-2; 7 nucleotides match TRBD1. The CDR3 is made up of 14 amino acids. The V gene end was trimmed by 4 bases and the J gene end by 3 bases; junction bases not matched to a gene: 5. Per germline, CDR1 MNHNY and CDR2 SVGAGI (reference sequence). Here the CDR3 reads CASSSQGRYYGYTF. The CDR3 bases are TGTGCCAGCAGTTCACAGGGGAGGTACTATGGCTACACCTTC.

The rearrangement joins TRBV7-9 to TRBJ1-4; no definite D call. The germline V gene encodes CDR1 SEHNR and CDR2 FQNEAQ (reference sequence). The CDR3 covers 15 residues. Trimming left V 7 bases short and J 6 bases short, with 18 bases between. The CDR3 DNA is TGTGCCAGCACTTCCGGAGGATCCGGAGATGAAAAACTGTTTTTT. Its protein is CASTSGGSGDEKLFF.

The genes are TRBV5-1 and TRBJ1-2; the match to TRBD1 covers 9 bases. CDR1 is SGHRS, CDR2 YFSETQ, per germline. Trimming removed 0 bases from V and 0 bases from J; junction bases left unmatched: 6. This CDR3 comprises 17 residues. The CDR3 region has the DNA TGCGCCAGCAGCTTGGGGGCTGGGACAGGGACTAACTATGGCTACACCTTC. Its protein product is CASSLGAGTGTNYGYTF.

This clone was seen just once. The chain uses TRBV5-1 and TRBJ1-1, with a weak D call TRBD1 (6 bases). The CDR3 consists of 14 residues. The V and J ends lost 4 bases and 0 bases respectively, with 10 bases between them. The germline CDR1 and CDR2 sequences are SGHRS and YFSETQ. CDR3 coding DNA: TGCGCCAGCAGCCAAACAGGGATGAACACTGAAGCTTTCTTT. Its protein product is CASSQTGMNTEAFF.

The chain couples TRBV7-2 to TRBJ2-6; D gene unclear. The CDR3 has 15 amino acids. The germline V and J ends were trimmed by 5 bases and 0 bases, with 8 bases remaining between them. Germline assignment: CDR1 SGHTA and CDR2 FQGNSA. The CDR3 spells CASSPQNSGANVLTF. The CDR3 DNA reads TGTGCCAGCAGCCCTCAGAACTCTGGGGCCAACGTCCTGACTTTC.

The chain is built from TRBV7-8 and TRBJ1-6; D is ambiguous. CDR1 and CDR2 (germline): SGHVS, FQNEAQ. Trimming shortened V by 3 bases and J by 8 bases, and 8 bases separated the two germline ends. This CDR3 comprises 13 residues. This CDR3 is CASSFRRDSPLHF. The CDR3, as DNA: TGTGCCAGCAGCTTTAGACGGGATTCACCCCTCCACTTT.

This clone was seen only once. The V and J genes are TRBV19 and TRBJ1-6; D is perhaps TRBD1 (5 bases). The CDR3 has 15 residues. Trimming pared 5 bases from V and 7 bases from J, leaving 15 bases between. Germline-derived CDR1 and CDR2 are LNHDA and SQIVND (reference sequence). The CDR3 sequence is CASSRLAGMNSPLHF. For the CDR3, the DNA is TGTGCCAGTAGTCGGTTGGCAGGGATGAATTCACCCCTCCACTTT.

The chain has TRBV15 and TRBJ1-4; 7 bases match TRBD1. J was trimmed by 13 bases and V by 3 bases; bases with no gene match: 8. Germline CDR1 reads LNHNV; CDR2 reads YYDKDF (reference sequence). CDR3 length: 13 residues. The DNA of the CDR3 is TGTGCCACCAGCAGCTTGCAGGGGGTAGTACTGTTTTTT. Protein sequence: CATSSLQGVVLFF.

This rearrangement joins TRBV10-3 to TRBJ1-1; 7 nucleotides align to TRBD1. Trimming removed 10 bases from V and 3 bases from J; junction bases left unmatched: 5. Germline V gives CDR1 ENHRY, CDR2 SYGVKD. The length of the CDR3 is 12 residues. The CDR3 coding sequence is TGTGCCACCTCCCAGGGGGACACTGAAGCTTTCTTT. Translation gives CATSQGDTEAFF.

The V gene is TRBV9, the J gene TRBJ2-5; 13 positions agree with TRBD2. Germline trimming cut 4 bases from V and 1 base from J; bases unmatched to any gene: 4. CDR3 size: 16 residues. Germline CDR1 and CDR2: SGDLS and YYNGEE. The CDR3 DNA follows: TGTGCCAGCAGCCCTGGGACTAGCGGGACCCAAGAGACCCAGTACTTC. Its translation: CASSPGTSGTQETQYF.

The chain couples TRBV15 to TRBJ2-7; D ambiguous. From germline, CDR1 is LNHNV and CDR2 YYDKDF (reference sequence). The CDR3 extends over 14 amino acids. With 0 bases removed from V and 4 bases from J, the gap between germline ends came to 10 bases. CDR3 residues: CATSRDLAGYEQYF. CDR3 nucleotide sequence: TGTGCCACCAGCAGAGACTTGGCCGGGTACGAGCAGTACTTC.

J is TRBJ1-2 and V is TRBV25-1; 8 nucleotides agree with TRBD1. Germline CDR1 MGHDK, CDR2 SYGVNS. The CDR3 covers 13 residues. V lost 5 bases, J lost 8 bases, and 7 bases stayed unmatched. CDR3 in amino acids: CASSPDRGRGYTF. The CDR3 bases are TGTGCCAGCAGTCCCGACAGGGGCCGGGGCTACACCTTC.

The chain combines TRBV2 with TRBJ1-2; 9 nucleotides match TRBD1. This CDR3 is built from 12 residues. Germline CDR1 reads SNHLY; CDR2 reads FYNNEI. The V segment lost 6 bases and the J segment 6 bases; nucleotides outside the gene matches: 2. CDR3 sequence (DNA): TGTGCCAGCAGCCGACAGGGGGATGGCTACACCTTC. This sequence encodes CASSRQGDGYTF.

The V call is TRBV15, the J call TRBJ2-3; possible D gene TRBD1, 5 bases. Trimming removed 5 bases from V and 8 bases from J, with 23 bases in between. CDR3 length: 16 amino acids. CDR1 is LNHNV and CDR2 is YYDKDF in the germline V gene (reference sequence). CDR3 residues: CATSPLKGPAQGTQYF. The CDR3 coding sequence is TGTGCCACCAGCCCGTTGAAGGGGCCAGCCCAGGGTACGCAGTATTTT.

Remarks on this clone: At one end the junction does not follow the germline gene, possibly because of a read error. The V call is TRBV7-7, the J call TRBJ2-2; D may be TRBD2 (7 bases). From germline, CDR1 is SSHAT and CDR2 FNYEAQ (reference sequence). The CDR3 is 17 amino acids. The CDR3 protein is CASSPQRGGADTGELFF. DNA of the CDR3: TGTGCTAGCAGCCCCCAGAGGGGGGGGGCTGACACCGGGGAGCTGTTTTTT. Supplemented by reference TRBV7-7 and TRBJ2-2, the full variable domain reads GAGVSQSPRYKVTKRGQDVTLRCDPISSHATLYWYQQALGQGPEFLTYFNYEAQPDKSGLPSDRFSAERPEGSISTLTIQRTEQRDSAMYRCASSPQRGGADTGELFFGEGSRLTVL.

About this clone itself: Relative to the germline gene, one junction end is altered; a read error may explain this. V gene TRBV7-7 combines with J gene TRBJ2-5; TRBD1 might be the D (5 bases). CDR3 length: 14 amino acids. Germline V CDR1 and CDR2: SSHAT, FNYEAQ (reference sequence). The CDR3 nucleotides are TGTGCTAGCAGCTTAGGTTGGCAGGGCCAGACCCAGTACTTC. It codes for CASSLGWQGQTQYF. The full variable domain, rest sourced from reference TRBV7-7 and TRBJ2-5, is GAGVSQSPRYKVTKRGQDVTLRCDPISSHATLYWYQQALGQGPEFLTYFNYEAQPDKSGLPSDRFSAERPEGSISTLTIQRTEQRDSAMYRCASSLGWQGQTQYFGPGTRLLVL.

The chain joins TRBV29-1 to TRBJ2-7; 9 nucleotides agree with TRBD1. The ends lost 7 bases at V and 6 bases at J; junction bases unmatched: 10. The CDR3 length is 13 residues. Germline CDR1 SQVTM, CDR2 ANQGSEA. As DNA, the CDR3 is TGCAGCGGACGCGTAGGGACAGGGATCGAGCAGTACTTC. Its protein is CSGRVGTGIEQYF.